This TCR beta chain was captured by sequencing in a study of T cell repertoires in ileal Crohn's disease. Data came from immunoSEQ multiplex PCR; TCRdb stores just in-frame clones and leaves some out. The data contain over 25,000 clones, around four fifths of them singletons. The CDR3 covers 15 residues. CDR1 is MGHRA and CDR2 is YSYEKL in the germline V gene. Trimming shortened V by 1 base and J by 4 bases, and 13 bases separated the two germline ends. Only one count was recorded for this clone. Its target is unknown. Findings and caveats of the study: Clonality above 26.8% at surgery always came with endoscopic recurrence. Active smokers at surgery had more clonal expansions than non-smokers.

This chain connects TRBV4-1 to TRBJ1-2, with TRBD1 as a possible D gene (5 bases). This sequence was found in an adult with Crohn's disease. Source material: ileal tissue. This chain's CDR3 is CASSQAPGKTYGYTF. The CDR3 region has the DNA TGCGCCAGCAGCCAAGCCCCAGGGAAAACCTATGGCTACACCTTC.